The rows below give T cell receptor beta chains drawn from one sample of a study of CD8 T cells in ankylosing spondylitis. Via MiXCR, TCRdb re-called the 5' RACE reads, giving one row per CDR3 protein. The sample has 700,000 to 850,000 distinct CDR3 sequences, over 9.5% seen once. Sequencing was performed on blood, either unsorted or a sorted T cell fraction (not recorded which). Source of these receptors: a male donor with ankylosing spondylitis. Both conserved end residues are part of each CDR3. Fields, in order: J gene, V gene, D gene, clone size, CDR3 DNA, CDR3 protein. A D gene is named only where the DNA matches it firmly. Where a row states a size, it is once, few, many or the class of an expanded clone; other rows omit it.

TRBJ2-3 TRBV20-1 TRBD2 few TGCAGTGGTTTAGCGGGATCGGATACGCAGTATTTT CSGLAGSDTQYF
TRBJ2-7 TRBV7-2 NA few TGTGCCAGCAGCTTGAGAGGGGACCCCTACGAGCAGTACTTC CASSLRGDPYEQYF
TRBJ2-3 TRBV11-2 NA few TGTGCCAGCAGCCCCATCGGGAGCACAGATACGCAGTATTTT CASSPIGSTDTQYF
TRBJ1-1 TRBV7-3 NA few TGTGCCAGCAGCTCGCCGGGGAGGGACACTGAAGCTTTCTTT CASSSPGRDTEAFF
TRBJ1-5 TRBV5-1 NA few TGCGCCAGCAGCCCCGAAGGAGACAGCAATCAGCCCCAGCATTTT CASSPEGDSNQPQHF
TRBJ1-1 TRBV29-1 TRBD1 few TGCAGCGAGCTTAGCACCGGGACAGGGGGGTTTGAAGCTTTCTTT CSELSTGTGGFEAFF
TRBJ1-1 TRBV7-2 TRBD1 NA TGTGCCAGCAGCCTTAGACAGGGAGTAGGTACTGAAGCTTTCTTT CASSLRQGVGTEAFF
TRBJ2-5 TRBV6-5 NA NA TGTGCCAGCAGTTACTCGACAGACCAAGAGACCCAGTACTTC CASSYSTDQETQYF
TRBJ1-1 TRBV15 NA many TGTGCCACCAGCAGAGATCATGACCGTGAAGCTTTCTTT CATSRDHDREAFF
TRBJ2-1 TRBV29-1 TRBD2 many TGCAGCTCACAGCGGGAGCGAACCTACAATGAGCAGTTCTTC CSSQRERTYNEQFF
TRBJ1-4 TRBV3-1 NA NA TGTGCCAGCAGCGTAAGGGCAAGGGGGACTGAAAAACTGTTTTTT CASSVRARGTEKLFF
TRBJ2-1 TRBV7-6 TRBD2 NA TGTGCCAGCAGCTGGACTAGCGTCTACAATGAGCAGTTCTTC CASSWTSVYNEQFF
TRBJ2-1 TRBV4-1 TRBD2 few TGCGCCAGCAGTCGTAGTAGCGGGAGCTCCTACAATGAGCAGTTCTTC CASSRSSGSSYNEQFF
TRBJ1-2 TRBV5-1 TRBD1 many TGCGCCAGCAGCACGGACAGGGGGCGAGGCTACACCTTC CASSTDRGRGYTF
TRBJ1-5 TRBV5-1 NA NA TGCGCCAGCAGCCTGATTCCCGGGGTCAATCAGCCCCAGCATTTT CASSLIPGVNQPQHF
TRBJ1-1 TRBV6-5 NA few TGTGCCAGCAGTTACGCGACGGCGAACACTGAAGCTTTCTTT CASSYATANTEAFF
TRBJ2-3 TRBV20-1 NA many TGCAGTGCTAGAGATTCCCCCTCGATGAATACGCAGTATTTT CSARDSPSMNTQYF
TRBJ1-5 TRBV7-2 NA many TGTGCCAGCAGCTTAGATGCAGGGTGGCAGCCCCAGCATTTT CASSLDAGWQPQHF
TRBJ1-6 TRBV20-1 NA few TGCAGTGCGGGGGCACAGGGTCCGTATAATTCACCCCTCCACTTT CSAGAQGPYNSPLHF
TRBJ1-1 TRBV7-9 NA many TGTGCCAGCAGCTCAACGGGAGGGAGGGAACCTGAAGCTTTCTTT CASSSTGGREPEAFF
TRBJ1-2 TRBV7-9 NA NA TGTGTATTGGGGGGCTACACCTTC CVLGGYTF
TRBJ1-5 TRBV4-2 TRBD1 NA TGTGCCAGCAGCCATGTGGGACAGGGGGCGACTCAGCCCCAGCATTTT CASSHVGQGATQPQHF
TRBJ1-1 TRBV11-2 NA NA TGTGCCAGCAGCTTAGCGGGGGTTGACACTGAAGCTTTCTTT CASSLAGVDTEAFF
TRBJ1-1 TRBV7-2 TRBD1 few TGTGCCAGCAGCCCCCGACAGGGGATCACTGAAGCTTTCTTT CASSPRQGITEAFF
TRBJ2-1 TRBV20-1 NA few TGCAGTGCTAGAGATATGGCTACCAATGAGCAGTTCTTC CSARDMATNEQFF
TRBJ2-3 TRBV28 NA NA TGTGCCAGGGGTAGCGGTCAAAGCACAGATACGCAGTATTTT CARGSGQSTDTQYF
TRBJ2-5 TRBV7-9 NA few TGTGCCAGCAGCCATACGGACCGGGAGACCCAGTACTTC CASSHTDRETQYF
TRBJ2-4 TRBV28 TRBD2 few TGTGCCAGCAGACTTAGCGGGAGGGCCGCCAAAAACATTCAGTACTTC CASRLSGRAAKNIQYF
TRBJ2-7 TRBV18 NA NA TGTGCCAGCTCATTAACCTCGACAGGTTACGAGCAGTACTTC CASSLTSTGYEQYF
TRBJ2-1 TRBV3-1 NA few TGTGCCAGCAGCCAAGTTGATGTGAGGGTTGAGCAGTTCTTC CASSQVDVRVEQFF
TRBJ2-1 TRBV29-1 TRBD2 many TGCAGCGTTGGTGGGCTAGCGGGGGGCTCGTCCTACAATGAGCAGTTCTTC CSVGGLAGGSSYNEQFF
TRBJ1-5 TRBV6-1 NA NA TGTGCCAGCGGATTAACAGGGTCTTCAGAACAGCCCCAGCATTTT CASGLTGSSEQPQHF
TRBJ1-2 TRBV5-1 TRBD1 many TGCGCCAGCAGCTTGGGGACAGGGAACTATGGCTACACCTTC CASSLGTGNYGYTF
TRBJ2-1 TRBV21-1 NA few TGTGCCAGCAGCAAAGCGGATAGCGGGAGGCACACCTACAATGAGCAGTTCTTC CASSKADSGRHTYNEQFF
TRBJ2-3 TRBV27 NA NA TGTGCCAGCAGTTTAAAGCCTAGATGGGGGGACACAGATACGCAGTATTTT CASSLKPRWGDTDTQYF
TRBJ1-2 TRBV28 NA NA TGTGCCAGCAGGGGATTAGCTAACTATGGCTACACCTTC CASRGLANYGYTF
TRBJ2-3 TRBV29-1 NA many TGCAGCGTTGAAGTCCAGCCAGATACGCAGTATTTT CSVEVQPDTQYF
TRBJ2-7 TRBV7-2 NA NA TGTGCCAGCAGCCCGCAGACTAGACGCGAGCAGTACTTC CASSPQTRREQYF
TRBJ2-3 TRBV7-3 TRBD2 NA TGTGCCAGCAGCACAAGGAGCGGGGGGGCAAGAGATACGCAGTATTTT CASSTRSGGARDTQYF
TRBJ1-3 TRBV7-9 NA many TGTGCCAGCAGCTTATGGCCCAGCAGAGATGGAAACACCATATATTTT CASSLWPSRDGNTIYF
TRBJ2-7 TRBV5-1 NA NA TGCGCCAGCAGCTTGGGTCTCAGAGGCTACGAGCAGTACTTC CASSLGLRGYEQYF
TRBJ2-3 TRBV5-1 TRBD2 few TGCGCCAGCACAGGACTAGCGGGAGACTCGGATACGCAGTATTTT CASTGLAGDSDTQYF
TRBJ2-7 TRBV20-1 TRBD2 few TGCAGTGCTAACCCCAGCGGGAGTATGTCCGAGCAGTACTTC CSANPSGSMSEQYF
TRBJ1-1 TRBV7-3 NA many TGTGCCAGCAGCCCTGGCGGGGTCACTGAAGCTTTCTTT CASSPGGVTEAFF
TRBJ2-1 TRBV20-1 TRBD2 NA TGCAGTGCTAGAGATAGACTAGCAGACTTCAATGAGCAGTTCTTC CSARDRLADFNEQFF
TRBJ2-7 TRBV5-1 NA NA TGCGCCAGCAGCTTGGGGACCGTAGCGGTATTCACCTACGAGCAGTACTTC CASSLGTVAVFTYEQYF
TRBJ1-1 TRBV27 NA NA TGTGCCAGCAAACCGAGAGGCACTGAAGCTTTCTTT CASKPRGTEAFF
TRBJ2-2 TRBV11-2 NA few TGTGCCAGCAGCTTCCCCCGCGGGGTGGGGGGCACCGGGGAGCTGTTTTTT CASSFPRGVGGTGELFF
TRBJ2-5 TRBV15 NA few TGTGCCACCAGCAGAGCCCACCAAGTAGAGACCCAGTACTTC CATSRAHQVETQYF
TRBJ2-5 TRBV7-9 TRBD2 few TGTGCCAGCAGCCTCCGGACTAGCGGAGACCTCCAGACCCAGTACTTC CASSLRTSGDLQTQYF
TRBJ2-7 TRBV5-1 NA NA TGCGCCAGCAGCTTCGACAGATACGAGCAGTACTTC CASSFDRYEQYF
TRBJ1-1 TRBV2 NA few TGTGCCAGCAGCGTCGGGACGTTGCGGGGAACTGAAGCTTTCTTT CASSVGTLRGTEAFF
TRBJ1-2 TRBV5-1 TRBD1 many TGCGCCAGCAGCCCAAGGACAGGGTACAGCTATGGCTACACCTTC CASSPRTGYSYGYTF